The sequence of this T cell receptor beta chain was determined in a study of control samples from healthy donors and cancer patients. CDR3 length: 15 residues. CDR1 is LNHNV, CDR2 YYDKDF, per germline (reference sequence). V shed 0 bases and J shed 0 bases, with 8 bases lying between them. The table came from immunoSEQ multiplex PCR; TCRdb's copy has only in-frame clones and leaves some out. Among 170,000 or so clones listed, around 93% were seen once. The sequenced sample consisted of blood. The rearrangement joins TRBV15 to TRBJ1-1; D call uncertain. The origin of this receptor is a man aged 18 to 30 in good health. DNA for the CDR3: TGTGCCACCAGCAGAGATACTGAGATGAACACTGAAGCTTTCTTT. It translates to CATSRDTEMNTEAFF.